The table lists the clone carrying this T cell receptor (beta chain) with a few counts. This sample is part of a study of patients and donors after allogeneic stem cell transplantation. Losses at the gene ends were 6 bases for V and 7 bases for J; bases not matched to a gene: 17. The CDR3 is made up of 16 amino acids. Germline CDR1 is DFQATT and CDR2 is SNEGSKA (reference sequence). TCRdb fed the RT-PCR reads into MiXCR, producing one record per CDR3 protein. The data show approximately 410,000 distinct CDR3 sequences, more than 15% seen once. The genes are TRBV20-1 and TRBJ2-1; 8 bases agree with TRBD1. Sequencing was carried out using blood, either unsorted or a sorted T cell fraction (not recorded which). The receptor's source is a human donor who was either an allogeneic HSCT recipient or a stem cell or donor lymphocyte infusion donor (not recorded which). It is not recorded whose cells these are; they may come from a transplant donor. The CDR3 DNA is TGCAGTGCCAGCCCTACTGGACAGGGAGGACGTAATGAGCAGTTCTTC. It encodes CSASPTGQGGRNEQFF.